One and the same sample provided the 17 T cell receptor beta chains below, sequenced in a study of human T cells and chemical hapten exposure. In TCRdb, the RACE reads were re-called with MiXCR into one record per CDR3 protein. The sample yields over 100,000 distinct CDR3 sequences, roughly a tenth seen once. The time point is: patch test 2, 6 weeks after DPC sensitization. Treatment given: therapeutic diphenylcyclopropenone sensitization with weekly scalp DPC. Sequencing used whole blood, obtained in connection with sensitization to the hapten diphenylcyclopropenone (DPC). Receptor source: a woman aged 35 to 49 with alopecia areata. Some clones in this sample may be carry-over from other donors' samples.

This clonotype has more than one count but fewer than ten. The V and J genes are TRBV29-1 and TRBJ2-5, with no clear D. The V end lost 4 bases, the J end lost 6 bases, and 9 bases lay between the germline ends. CDR1 SQVTM and CDR2 ANQGSEA come from the germline V gene. CDR3 length: 11 amino acids. DNA of the CDR3: TGCAGCGTTGCCGGCAGCCAGACCCAGTACTTC. This sequence encodes CSVAGSQTQYF.

This clonotype was seen more than once but under ten times. This chain connects TRBV7-7 to TRBJ1-1; 10 bases are a match to TRBD1. The V gene end was trimmed by 3 bases and the J gene end by 3 bases; junction bases not matched to a gene: 10. The CDR3 spans 17 residues. Germline CDR1 and CDR2: SSHAT and FNYEAQ (reference sequence). In DNA, the CDR3 is TGTGCCAGCAGCTTGACCGGGACAGGGGAGGGGGACACTGAAGCTTTCTTT. It specifies CASSLTGTGEGDTEAFF.

This chain connects TRBV7-9 to TRBJ2-5; TRBD2 agrees at 7 bases. The CDR3 is 15 residues long. Germline V gene sequence: CDR1 SEHNR, CDR2 FQNEAQ (reference sequence). J was trimmed by 1 base and V by 7 bases; bases with no gene match: 9. Here the CDR3 DNA reads TGTGCCAGCATCACCACGGGGGGTCCCCAAGAGACCCAGTACTTC. The encoded protein is CASITTGGPQETQYF.

The chain has TRBV2 and TRBJ2-3; 12 bases are shared with TRBD2. Per germline, CDR1 SNHLY and CDR2 FYNNEI. Trimming removed 5 bases from V and 3 bases from J; junction bases left unmatched: 6. The length of the CDR3 is 16 residues. The CDR3 protein is CASSSTTSGGTDTQYF. CDR3 sequence (DNA): TGTGCCAGCAGTTCTACGACTAGCGGGGGTACAGATACGCAGTATTTT.

The CDR3 region is CASSSLITDTQYF. The CDR3 DNA sequence: TGTGCCAGCAGCTCCCTTATCACAGATACGCAGTATTTT. This chain joins TRBV7-2 and TRBJ2-3; D is unresolved. The V end lost 4 bases, the J end lost 2 bases, and 7 bases lay between the germline ends. The V gene's germline CDR1 is SGHTA and CDR2 FQGNSA. This CDR3 has 13 residues.

This clonotype was seen at least ten times. The chain links TRBV11-2 to TRBJ2-1; no reliable D call. V lost 4 bases and J 6 bases, leaving 10 bases between the germline ends. This CDR3 comprises 13 residues. The germline CDR1 and CDR2 sequences are SGHAT and FQNNGV. CDR3 sequence (DNA): TGTGCCAGCAGCTGGGTCCTTAGCAATGAGCAGTTCTTC. This encodes CASSWVLSNEQFF. Full variable domain (missing parts from reference TRBV11-2 and TRBJ2-1): EAGVAQSPRYKIIEKRQSVAFWCNPISGHATLYWYQQILGQGPKLLIQFQNNGVVDDSQLPKDRFSAERLKGVDSTLKIQPAKLEDSAVYLCASSWVLSNEQFFGPGTRLTVL.

The sample holds a few counts of this clonotype. The rearrangement links TRBV5-1 to TRBJ2-7, with 8 bases fitting TRBD1. The CDR3 loop spans 14 amino acids. Germline loops: CDR1 SGHRS, CDR2 YFSETQ. The junction had 6 bases not matched to a gene; V was cut back by 3 bases and J by 4 bases. CDR3 DNA: TGCGCCAGCAGCTCGCGAGGACAGGGTTACGAGCAGTACTTC. Translation gives CASSSRGQGYEQYF.

The gene calls are TRBV6-5 and TRBJ1-1, with a possible D match to TRBD1 (6 bases). The V gene lost 2 bases and the J gene lost 11 bases, with 12 bases spanning the gap. CDR1 MNHEY and CDR2 SVGAGI come from the germline V gene. CDR3 length: 12 residues. The CDR3 here is CASSYRRGEAFF. The CDR3 DNA sequence: TGTGCCAGCAGTTACAGGAGGGGGGAGGCTTTCTTT.

As DNA, the CDR3 is TGTGCCAGCAGTTTAACAGGGGCAACTAATGAAAAACTGTTTTTT. It yields the protein CASSLTGATNEKLFF. V gene TRBV6-5 combines with J gene TRBJ1-4; 7 bases are shared with TRBD1. This CDR3 has 15 residues. V dropped 4 bases and J dropped 0; count of bases not matched to a gene: 2. From germline, CDR1 is MNHEY and CDR2 SVGAGI.

This clonotype appeared many times. The rearrangement uses TRBV2 and TRBJ1-5, with D perhaps matching TRBD1 (5 bases). Germline loops: CDR1 SNHLY, CDR2 FYNNEI. The CDR3 extends over 14 amino acids. Deletions cut 5 bases from V and 5 bases from J, with 13 bases between. CDR3 amino acids: CASSLGVGDQPQHF. In DNA, the CDR3 is TGTGCCAGCAGTCTAGGGGTGGGGGATCAGCCCCAGCATTTT.

This clonotype was detected many times. This chain links TRBV4-3 with TRBJ2-2; no definite D call. This CDR3 contains 16 residues. Germline V gives CDR1 LGHNA, CDR2 YSLEER. With 0 bases removed from V and 6 bases from J, the gap between germline ends came to 14 bases. CDR3 in amino acids: CASSQDNPLRAGELFF. DNA for the CDR3: TGCGCCAGCAGCCAAGATAATCCCCTCAGAGCCGGGGAGCTGTTTTTT.

This clonotype was counted many times. This chain joins TRBV25-1 and TRBJ1-1; tentative D call: TRBD1 (5 bases). This CDR3 is built from 13 residues. The germline V and J ends were trimmed by 3 bases and 1 base, with 6 bases remaining between them. Per the germline V gene, CDR1 is MGHDK and CDR2 is SYGVNS. As DNA, the CDR3 is TGTGCCAGCAGTGAGGGGGGGAACACTGAAGCTTTCTTT. As protein: CASSEGGNTEAFF.

This sequence joins TRBV7-2 and TRBJ2-1; TRBD1 matches 9 bases. This CDR3 region has 15 residues. Trimming cost V 6 bases and J 4 bases; bases outside gene matches: 7. Per the germline V gene, CDR1 is SGHTA and CDR2 is FQGNSA. CDR3 loop: CASSLEGQGYNEQFF. The CDR3 nucleotides are TGTGCCAGCAGTCTCGAGGGACAGGGTTACAATGAGCAGTTCTTC.

The V call is TRBV29-1, the J call TRBJ2-7, with 8 bases fitting TRBD1. The CDR3 has 15 residues. Germline V gene lookup returns CDR1 SQVTM and CDR2 ANQGSEA. V dropped 5 bases and J dropped 4; count of bases not matched to a gene: 13. The DNA of the CDR3 is TGCAGCGTTACCGGTCGTGACAGGGGACGATACGAGCAGTACTTC. Translation: CSVTGRDRGRYEQYF.

The chain links TRBV6-1 to TRBJ1-2, with TRBD1 matching 7 bases. The CDR3 is 16 residues long. Losses at the gene ends were 3 bases for V and 3 bases for J; bases not matched to a gene: 10. Germline V lookup: CDR1 MNHNS, CDR2 SASEGT. The CDR3 spells CASSENLLTGDYGYTF. The CDR3 DNA is TGTGCCAGCAGTGAGAATCTCCTAACAGGGGACTATGGCTACACCTTC.

This clonotype has a count of ten or more. CDR3 loop: CASALSDTQYF. DNA for the CDR3: TGTGCCAGCGCCTTATCGGATACGCAGTATTTT. The chain couples TRBV9 to TRBJ2-3; D is unclear. In germline, CDR1 is SGDLS, CDR2 YYNGEE. The ends were cut back, 7 bases at V and 6 bases at J, with 9 bases in the middle. This CDR3 spans 11 amino acids.

This clonotype has ten or more counts. This chain links TRBV3-1 with TRBJ1-5; D gene uncertain. There are 14 residues in the CDR3. V was pared by 0 bases and J by 0 bases, with 3 bases between. The V gene's germline CDR1 is LGHDT and CDR2 YNNKEL (reference sequence). The CDR3 protein is CASSQDDSNQPQHF. In DNA form, the CDR3 reads TGTGCCAGCAGCCAAGACGATAGCAATCAGCCCCAGCATTTT.